A selection of T cell receptor beta chains follows, all from one sample in a study of cytomegalovirus exposure and HLA in healthy donors. Data came from immunoSEQ multiplex PCR; TCRdb stores just in-frame clones and leaves some out. The repertoire holds 180,000 or so clones, about three quarters seen once, with roughly 1.4% in the top ten. Sequencing was performed on PBMCs. Receptor source: a man aged 18 to 30 in good health and CMV-seronegative. Both conserved end residues are part of each CDR3. Each record gives: clone size, J gene, D gene, V gene, CDR3 protein, CDR3 DNA. The D gene is left open where the match is weak. Clone size is not always given. Where it is, it says once, few, many or a class for expanded clones.

>many|TRBJ2-6|TRBD1|TRBV7-9
CASSLGQGAVGGANVLTF
TGTGCCAGCAGCCTCGGACAGGGGGCGGTAGGAGGGGCCAACGTCCTGACTTTC
>.|TRBJ2-5|.|TRBV27
CASPFLAETQYF
TGTGCCAGCCCGTTTTTAGCGGAGACCCAGTACTTC
>.|TRBJ2-4|.|TRBV27
CASSLGGSNIQYF
TGTGCCAGCAGTTTAGGCGGCAGTAACATTCAGTACTTC
>.|TRBJ2-1|.|TRBV5-4
CASSLGPSYNEQFF
TGTGCCAGCAGCTTGGGGCCCTCCTACAATGAGCAGTTCTTC
>.|TRBJ2-2|.|TRBV19
CASSIGSGLNGELFF
TGTGCCAGTAGTATAGGGAGCGGGCTAAACGGGGAGCTGTTTTTT
>few|TRBJ2-5|TRBD2|TRBV7-2
CASSFWTSGRWETQYF
TGTGCCAGCAGCTTCTGGACTAGCGGGAGGTGGGAGACCCAGTACTTC
>.|TRBJ2-6|.|TRBV6-5
CASSSGSGANVLTF
TGTGCCAGCAGTTCAGGTTCTGGGGCCAACGTCCTGACTTTC
>.|TRBJ2-1|.|TRBV20-1
CSVVVDEQFF
TGCAGTGTTGTAGTGGATGAGCAGTTCTTC
>.|TRBJ2-1|TRBD2|TRBV19
CASSIVAGPYNEQFF
TGTGCCAGTAGTATAGTAGCGGGGCCTTACAATGAGCAGTTCTTC
>.|TRBJ2-2|.|TRBV30
CAWSLLSRELFF
TGTGCCTGGAGTCTCCTTAGCAGGGAGCTGTTTTTT
>few|TRBJ1-1|TRBD1|TRBV5-6
CASSLATGGWNTEAFF
TGTGCCAGCAGCTTGGCGACAGGGGGCTGGAACACTGAAGCTTTCTTT